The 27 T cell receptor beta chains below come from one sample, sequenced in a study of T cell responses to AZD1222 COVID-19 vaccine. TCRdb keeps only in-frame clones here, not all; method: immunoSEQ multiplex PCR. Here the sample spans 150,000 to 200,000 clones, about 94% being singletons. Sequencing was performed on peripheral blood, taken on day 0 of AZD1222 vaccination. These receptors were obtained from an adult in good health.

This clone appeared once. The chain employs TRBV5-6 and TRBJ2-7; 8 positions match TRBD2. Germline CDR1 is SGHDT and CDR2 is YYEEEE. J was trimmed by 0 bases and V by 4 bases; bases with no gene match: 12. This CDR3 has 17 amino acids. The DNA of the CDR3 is TGTGCCAGCAGCCTGGGCACCAGCGGGAGCCCCTCCTACGAGCAGTACTTC. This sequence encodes CASSLGTSGSPSYEQYF.

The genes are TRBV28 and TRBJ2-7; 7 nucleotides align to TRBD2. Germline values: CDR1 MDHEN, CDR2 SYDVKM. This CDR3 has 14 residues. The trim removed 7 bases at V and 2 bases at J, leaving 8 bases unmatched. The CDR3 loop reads CASTHGRQTYEQYF. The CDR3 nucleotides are TGTGCCAGCACCCACGGGAGGCAGACCTACGAGCAGTACTTC.

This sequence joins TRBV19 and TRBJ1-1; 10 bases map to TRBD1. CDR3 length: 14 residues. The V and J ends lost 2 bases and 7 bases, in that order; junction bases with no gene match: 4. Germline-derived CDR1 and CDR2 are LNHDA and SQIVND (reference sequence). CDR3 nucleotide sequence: TGTGCCAGTAGTATATCGACAGGGGGCCGTGAAGCTTTCTTT. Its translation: CASSISTGGREAFF.

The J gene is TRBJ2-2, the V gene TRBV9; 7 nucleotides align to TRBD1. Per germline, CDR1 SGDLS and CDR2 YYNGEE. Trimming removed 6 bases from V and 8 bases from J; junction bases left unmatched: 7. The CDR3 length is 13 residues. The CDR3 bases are TGTGCCAGCACACTAGACAGGGTTGGGGAGCTGTTTTTT. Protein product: CASTLDRVGELFF.

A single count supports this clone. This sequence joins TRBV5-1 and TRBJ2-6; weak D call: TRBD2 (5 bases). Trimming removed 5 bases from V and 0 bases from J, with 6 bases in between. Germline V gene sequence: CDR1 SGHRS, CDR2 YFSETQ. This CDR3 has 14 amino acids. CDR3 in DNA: TGCGCCAGCAGGGACTCCTCTGGGGCCAACGTCCTGACTTTC. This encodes CASRDSSGANVLTF. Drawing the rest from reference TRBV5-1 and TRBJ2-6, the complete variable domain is KAGVTQTPRYLIKTRGQQVTLSCSPISGHRSVSWYQQTPGQGLQFLFEYFSETQRNKGNFPGRFSGRQFSNSRSEMNVSTLELGDSALYLCASRDSSGANVLTFGAGSRLTVL.

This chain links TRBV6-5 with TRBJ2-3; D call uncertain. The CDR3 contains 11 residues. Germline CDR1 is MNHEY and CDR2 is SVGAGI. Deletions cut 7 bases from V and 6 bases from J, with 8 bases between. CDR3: CASTLFDTQYF. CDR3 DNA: TGTGCCAGCACCCTATTCGATACGCAGTATTTT.

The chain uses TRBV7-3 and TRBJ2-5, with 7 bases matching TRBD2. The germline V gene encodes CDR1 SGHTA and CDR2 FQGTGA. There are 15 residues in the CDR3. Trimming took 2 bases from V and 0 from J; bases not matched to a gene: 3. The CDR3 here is CASSLLGGNQETQYF. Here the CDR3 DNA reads TGTGCCAGCAGCTTATTGGGGGGGAACCAAGAGACCCAGTACTTC.

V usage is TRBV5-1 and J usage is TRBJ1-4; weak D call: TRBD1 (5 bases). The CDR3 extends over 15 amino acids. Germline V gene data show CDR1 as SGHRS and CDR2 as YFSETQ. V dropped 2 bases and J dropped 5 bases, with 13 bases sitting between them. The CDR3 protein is CASSLTGAVNEKLFF. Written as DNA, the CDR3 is TGCGCCAGCAGCTTAACTGGGGCTGTGAATGAAAAACTGTTTTTT.

The CDR3 region has the DNA TGTGCCAGCAGCCCCGGACAGGTTTTCTACGAGCAGTACTTC. Its translation: CASSPGQVFYEQYF. This chain links TRBV7-2 with TRBJ2-7, with 7 nucleotides matching TRBD1. Germline CDR1 is SGHTA and CDR2 is FQGNSA. V lost 5 bases, J lost 3 bases, and 7 bases stayed unmatched. The length of the CDR3 is 14 residues.

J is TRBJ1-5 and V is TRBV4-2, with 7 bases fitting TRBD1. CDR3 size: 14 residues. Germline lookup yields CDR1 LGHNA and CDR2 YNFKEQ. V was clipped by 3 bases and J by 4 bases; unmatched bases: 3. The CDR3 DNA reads TGTGCCAGCAGCCAGGCGGGACAGAATCAGCCCCAGCATTTT. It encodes CASSQAGQNQPQHF.

In DNA form, the CDR3 reads TGTGCCAGCAGCGTAGTACCTAGCGGGACAGATACGCAGTATTTT. Amino acids: CASSVVPSGTDTQYF. This chain uses TRBV9 with TRBJ2-3; 8 bases line up with TRBD2. This CDR3 is built from 15 residues. Germline-derived CDR1 and CDR2 are SGDLS and YYNGEE. The trim removed 0 bases at V and 3 bases at J, leaving 3 bases unmatched.

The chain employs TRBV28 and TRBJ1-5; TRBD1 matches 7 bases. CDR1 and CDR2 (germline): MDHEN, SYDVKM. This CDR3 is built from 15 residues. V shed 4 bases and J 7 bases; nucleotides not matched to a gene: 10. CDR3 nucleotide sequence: TGTGCCAGCAGTTCCCCCGGCAGGGGGGTCCAGCCCCAGCATTTT. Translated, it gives CASSSPGRGVQPQHF.

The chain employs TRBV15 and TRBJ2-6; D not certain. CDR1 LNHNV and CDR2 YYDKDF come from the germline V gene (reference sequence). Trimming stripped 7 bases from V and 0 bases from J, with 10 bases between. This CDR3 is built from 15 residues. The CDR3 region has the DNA TGTGCCACCAACGCGGTGCCCTCTGGGGCCAACGTCCTGACTTTC. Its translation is CATNAVPSGANVLTF.

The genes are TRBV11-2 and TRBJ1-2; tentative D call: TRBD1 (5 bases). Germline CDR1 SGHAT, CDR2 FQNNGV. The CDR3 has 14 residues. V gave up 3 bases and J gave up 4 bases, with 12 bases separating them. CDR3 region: CASSLLQGFYGYTF. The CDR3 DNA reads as TGTGCCAGCAGCTTGTTGCAGGGCTTCTATGGCTACACCTTC. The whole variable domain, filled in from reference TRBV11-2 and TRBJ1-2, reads EAGVAQSPRYKIIEKRQSVAFWCNPISGHATLYWYQQILGQGPKLLIQFQNNGVVDDSQLPKDRFSAERLKGVDSTLKIQPAKLEDSAVYLCASSLLQGFYGYTFGSGTRLTVV.

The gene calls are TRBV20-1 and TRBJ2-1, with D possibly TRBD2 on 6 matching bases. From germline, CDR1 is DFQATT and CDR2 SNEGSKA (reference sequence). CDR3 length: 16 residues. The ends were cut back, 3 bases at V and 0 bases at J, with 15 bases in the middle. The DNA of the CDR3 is TGCAGTGCTAGTGGTTGGGACGGGAGCTCCTACAATGAGCAGTTCTTC. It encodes CSASGWDGSSYNEQFF.

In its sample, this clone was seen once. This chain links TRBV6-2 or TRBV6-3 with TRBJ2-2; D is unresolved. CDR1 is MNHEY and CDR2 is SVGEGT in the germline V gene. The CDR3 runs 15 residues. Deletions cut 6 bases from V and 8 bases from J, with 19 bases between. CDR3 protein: CASRYQNRFKGELFF. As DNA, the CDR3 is TGTGCCAGCAGATACCAAAACCGGTTTAAGGGGGAGCTGTTTTTT.

CDR3 nucleotide sequence: TGCGCCAGCAGCTTGGGACTAGCGGGTCTCGAGCAGTACTTC. It translates to CASSLGLAGLEQYF. The chain uses TRBV5-1 and TRBJ2-7; 10 bases map to TRBD2. This CDR3 has 14 amino acids. The V gene's germline CDR1 is SGHRS and CDR2 YFSETQ. J lost 6 bases, V lost 0 bases, and 3 bases had no gene match.

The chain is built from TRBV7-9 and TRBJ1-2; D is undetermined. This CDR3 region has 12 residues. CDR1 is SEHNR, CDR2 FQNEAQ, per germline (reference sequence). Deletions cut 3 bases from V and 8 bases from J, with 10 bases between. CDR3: CASSFPGGGYTF. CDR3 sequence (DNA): TGTGCCAGCAGCTTTCCAGGCGGGGGCTACACCTTC.

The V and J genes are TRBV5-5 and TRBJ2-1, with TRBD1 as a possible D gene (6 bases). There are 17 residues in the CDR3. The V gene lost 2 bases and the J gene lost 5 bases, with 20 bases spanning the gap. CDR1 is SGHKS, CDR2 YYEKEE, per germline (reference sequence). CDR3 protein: CASSFLNRVGSHNEQFF. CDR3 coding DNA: TGTGCCAGCAGCTTCCTAAACAGGGTGGGGAGTCACAATGAGCAGTTCTTC.

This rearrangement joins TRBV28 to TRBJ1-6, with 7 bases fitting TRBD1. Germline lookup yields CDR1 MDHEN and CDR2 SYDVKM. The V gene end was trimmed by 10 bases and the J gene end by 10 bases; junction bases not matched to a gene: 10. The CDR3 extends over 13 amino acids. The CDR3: CATFRGMESPLHF. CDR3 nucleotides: TGTGCCACCTTCAGGGGGATGGAGTCACCCCTCCACTTT.

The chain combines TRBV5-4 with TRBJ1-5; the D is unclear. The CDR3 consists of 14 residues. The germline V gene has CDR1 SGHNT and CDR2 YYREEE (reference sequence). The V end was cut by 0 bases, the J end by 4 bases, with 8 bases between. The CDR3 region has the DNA TGTGCCAGCAGCTTGGATGGGGTTAATCAGCCCCAGCATTTT. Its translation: CASSLDGVNQPQHF.

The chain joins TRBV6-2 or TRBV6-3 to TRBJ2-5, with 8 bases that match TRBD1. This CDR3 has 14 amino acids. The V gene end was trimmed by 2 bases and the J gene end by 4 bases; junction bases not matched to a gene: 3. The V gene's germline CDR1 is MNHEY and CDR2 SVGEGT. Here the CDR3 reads CASSYLTGGETQYF. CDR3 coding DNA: TGTGCCAGCAGTTACCTTACAGGGGGAGAGACCCAGTACTTC.

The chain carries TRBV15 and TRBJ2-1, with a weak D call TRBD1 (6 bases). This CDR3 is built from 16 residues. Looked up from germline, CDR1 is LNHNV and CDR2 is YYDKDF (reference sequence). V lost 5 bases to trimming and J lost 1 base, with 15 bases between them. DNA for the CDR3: TGTGCCACCAGCGCTCTCGTGGGGGCTTCCTACAATGAGCAGTTCTTC. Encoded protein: CATSALVGASYNEQFF.

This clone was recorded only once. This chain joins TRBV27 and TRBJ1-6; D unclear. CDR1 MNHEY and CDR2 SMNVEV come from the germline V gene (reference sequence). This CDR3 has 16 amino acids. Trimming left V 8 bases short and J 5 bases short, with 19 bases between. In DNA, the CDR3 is TGTGCCAGCCGCCCCGACGGACGGAGAGATAATTCACCCCTCCACTTT. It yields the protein CASRPDGRRDNSPLHF.

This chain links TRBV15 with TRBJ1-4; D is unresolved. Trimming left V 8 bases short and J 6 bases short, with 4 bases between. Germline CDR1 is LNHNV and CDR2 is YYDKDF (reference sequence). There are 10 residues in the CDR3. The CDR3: CATGDEKLFF. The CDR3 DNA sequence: TGTGCCACCGGCGATGAAAAACTGTTTTTT.

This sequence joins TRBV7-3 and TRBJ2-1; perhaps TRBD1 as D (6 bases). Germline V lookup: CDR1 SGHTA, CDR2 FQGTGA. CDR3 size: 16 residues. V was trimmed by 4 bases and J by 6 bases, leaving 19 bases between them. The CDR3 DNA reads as TGTGCCAGCAGCTCCCAGGGGCGGCCTTTGGTCAATGAGCAGTTCTTC. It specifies CASSSQGRPLVNEQFF. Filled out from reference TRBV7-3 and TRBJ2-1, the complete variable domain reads GAGVSQTPSNKVTEKGKYVELRCDPISGHTALYWYRQSLGQGPEFLIYFQGTGAADDSGLPNDRFFAVRPEGSVSTLKIQRTERGDSAVYLCASSSQGRPLVNEQFFGPGTRLTVL.

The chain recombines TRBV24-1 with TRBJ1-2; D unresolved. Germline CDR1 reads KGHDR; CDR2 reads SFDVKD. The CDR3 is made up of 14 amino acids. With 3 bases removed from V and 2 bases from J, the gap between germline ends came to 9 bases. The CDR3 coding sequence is TGTGCCACCAGTGATCTGACGGACAACTATGGCTACACCTTC. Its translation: CATSDLTDNYGYTF.